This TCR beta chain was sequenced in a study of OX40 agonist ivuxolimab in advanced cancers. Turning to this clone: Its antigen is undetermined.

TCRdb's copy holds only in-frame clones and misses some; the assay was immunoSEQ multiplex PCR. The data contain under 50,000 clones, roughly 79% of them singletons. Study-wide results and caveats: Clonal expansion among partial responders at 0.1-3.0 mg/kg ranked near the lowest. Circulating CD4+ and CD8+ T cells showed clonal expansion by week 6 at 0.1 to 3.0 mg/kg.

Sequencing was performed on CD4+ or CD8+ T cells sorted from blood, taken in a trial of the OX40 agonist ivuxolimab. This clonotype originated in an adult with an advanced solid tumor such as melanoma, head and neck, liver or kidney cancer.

This CDR3 reads CASSQDGLAGAGEQFF. CDR3 DNA sequence: TGCGCCAGCAGCCAAGATGGGCTAGCGGGAGCTGGTGAGCAGTTCTTC. This sequence joins TRBV4-3 and TRBJ2-1; the match to TRBD2 covers 10 bases. This CDR3 has 16 residues. The trim removed 0 bases at V and 9 bases at J, leaving 8 bases unmatched. Germline lookup yields CDR1 LGHNA and CDR2 YSLEER.